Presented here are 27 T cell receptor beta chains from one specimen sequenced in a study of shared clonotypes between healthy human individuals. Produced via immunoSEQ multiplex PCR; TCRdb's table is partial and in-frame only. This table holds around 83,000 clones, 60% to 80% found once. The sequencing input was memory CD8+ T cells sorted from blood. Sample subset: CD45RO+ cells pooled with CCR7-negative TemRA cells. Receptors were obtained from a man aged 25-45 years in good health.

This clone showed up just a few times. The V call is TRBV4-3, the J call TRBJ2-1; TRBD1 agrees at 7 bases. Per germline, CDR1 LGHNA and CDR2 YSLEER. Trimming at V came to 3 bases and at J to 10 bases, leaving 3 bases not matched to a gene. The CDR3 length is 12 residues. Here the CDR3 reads CASSQTTGEQFF. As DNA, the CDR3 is TGCGCCAGCAGCCAGACGACAGGGGAGCAGTTCTTC.

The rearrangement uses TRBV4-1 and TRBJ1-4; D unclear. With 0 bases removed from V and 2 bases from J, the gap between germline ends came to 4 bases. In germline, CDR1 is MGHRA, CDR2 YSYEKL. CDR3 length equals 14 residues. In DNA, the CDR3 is TGCGCCAGCAGCCAAGAAATCACTAATGAAAAACTGTTTTTT. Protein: CASSQEITNEKLFF.

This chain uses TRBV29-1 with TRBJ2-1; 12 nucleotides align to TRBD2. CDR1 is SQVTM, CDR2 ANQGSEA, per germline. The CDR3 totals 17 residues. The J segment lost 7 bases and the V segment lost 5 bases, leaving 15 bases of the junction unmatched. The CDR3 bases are TGCAGCGTTTCGAGTCCAGGTGTGCTAGCGGGAGGGAATGAGCAGTTCTTC. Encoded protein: CSVSSPGVLAGGNEQFF.

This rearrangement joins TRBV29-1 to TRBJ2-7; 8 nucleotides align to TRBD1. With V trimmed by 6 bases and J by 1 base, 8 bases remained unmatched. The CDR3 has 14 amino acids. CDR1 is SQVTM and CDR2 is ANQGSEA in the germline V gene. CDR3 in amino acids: CSVGDRPFSYEQYF. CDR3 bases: TGCAGCGTCGGGGACAGGCCATTTTCCTACGAGCAGTACTTC.

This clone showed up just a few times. The CDR3 region has the DNA TGTGCCATCAGGGAGGCGTCTGGAAACACCATATATTTT. As protein: CAIREASGNTIYF. This chain connects TRBV10-3 to TRBJ1-3; D is unresolved. Germline values: CDR1 ENHRY, CDR2 SYGVKD. This CDR3 comprises 13 residues. Trimming stripped 6 bases from V and 1 base from J, with 7 bases between.

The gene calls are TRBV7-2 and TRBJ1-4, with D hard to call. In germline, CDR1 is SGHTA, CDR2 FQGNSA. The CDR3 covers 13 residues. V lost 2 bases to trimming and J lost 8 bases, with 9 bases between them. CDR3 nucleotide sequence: TGTGCCAGCAGCTTATTGCCCGAGGAAAAACTGTTTTTT. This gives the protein CASSLLPEEKLFF.

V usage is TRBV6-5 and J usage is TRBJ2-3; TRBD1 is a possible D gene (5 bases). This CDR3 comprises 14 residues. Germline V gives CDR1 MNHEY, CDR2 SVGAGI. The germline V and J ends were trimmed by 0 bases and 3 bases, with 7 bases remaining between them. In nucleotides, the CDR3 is TGTGCCAGCAGTTACTCGACAGAAACAGATACGCAGTATTTT. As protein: CASSYSTETDTQYF.

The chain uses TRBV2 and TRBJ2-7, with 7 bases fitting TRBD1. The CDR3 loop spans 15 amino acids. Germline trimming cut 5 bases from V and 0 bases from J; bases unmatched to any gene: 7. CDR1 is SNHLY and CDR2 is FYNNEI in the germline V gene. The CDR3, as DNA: TGTGCCAGCAGTACGGACAGGAAGAGCTCCTACGAGCAGTACTTC. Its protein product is CASSTDRKSSYEQYF.

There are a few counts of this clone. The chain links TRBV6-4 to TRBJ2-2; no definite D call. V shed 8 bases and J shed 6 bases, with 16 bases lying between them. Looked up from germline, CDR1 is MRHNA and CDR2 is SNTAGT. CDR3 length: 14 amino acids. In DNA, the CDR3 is TGTGCCAGCTCGACCGACACCTCTCCCGGGGAGCTGTTTTTT. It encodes CASSTDTSPGELFF.

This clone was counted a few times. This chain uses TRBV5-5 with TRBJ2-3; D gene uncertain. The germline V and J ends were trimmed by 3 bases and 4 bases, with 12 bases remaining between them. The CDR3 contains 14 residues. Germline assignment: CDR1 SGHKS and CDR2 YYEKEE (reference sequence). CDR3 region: CASSSTQLPDTQYF. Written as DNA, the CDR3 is TGTGCCAGCAGCTCCACGCAGCTCCCAGATACGCAGTATTTT.

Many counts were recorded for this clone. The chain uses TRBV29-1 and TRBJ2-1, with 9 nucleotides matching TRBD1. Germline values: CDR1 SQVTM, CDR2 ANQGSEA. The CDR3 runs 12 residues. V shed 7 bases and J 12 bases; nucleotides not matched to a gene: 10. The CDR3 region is CSAGQGPRGQFF. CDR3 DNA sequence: TGCAGCGCGGGACAGGGCCCAAGGGGGCAGTTCTTC.

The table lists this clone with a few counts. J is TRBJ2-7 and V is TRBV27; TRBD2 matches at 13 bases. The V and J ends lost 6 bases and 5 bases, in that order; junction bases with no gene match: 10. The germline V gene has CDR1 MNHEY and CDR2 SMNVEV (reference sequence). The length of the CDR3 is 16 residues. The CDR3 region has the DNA TGTGCCAGCAGCAAGGGGACTAGCGGGATGATCCACGAGCAGTACTTC. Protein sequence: CASSKGTSGMIHEQYF.

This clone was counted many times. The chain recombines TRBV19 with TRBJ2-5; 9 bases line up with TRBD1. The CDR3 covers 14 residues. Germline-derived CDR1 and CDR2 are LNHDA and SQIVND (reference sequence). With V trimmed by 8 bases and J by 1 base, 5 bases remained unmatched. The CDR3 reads CASGLGQGQETQYF. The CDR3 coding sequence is TGTGCCAGTGGGCTGGGACAGGGCCAAGAGACCCAGTACTTC. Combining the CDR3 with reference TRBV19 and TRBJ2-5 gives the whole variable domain DGGITQSPKYLFRKEGQNVTLSCEQNLNHDAMYWYRQDPGQGLRLIYYSQIVNDFQKGDIAEGYSVSREKKESFPLTVTSAQKNPTAFYLCASGLGQGQETQYFGPGTRLLVL.

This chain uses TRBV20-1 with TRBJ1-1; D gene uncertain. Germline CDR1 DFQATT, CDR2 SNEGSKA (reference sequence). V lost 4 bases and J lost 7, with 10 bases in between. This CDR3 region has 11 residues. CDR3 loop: CSAMEWDEAFF. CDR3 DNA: TGCAGTGCTATGGAGTGGGATGAAGCTTTCTTT.

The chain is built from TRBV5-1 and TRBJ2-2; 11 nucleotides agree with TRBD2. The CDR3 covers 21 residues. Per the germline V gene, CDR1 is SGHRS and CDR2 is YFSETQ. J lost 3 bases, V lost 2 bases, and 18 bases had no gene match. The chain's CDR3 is CASSFNGGPGLAGRDTGELFF. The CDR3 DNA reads TGCGCCAGCAGCTTCAACGGTGGGCCTGGACTAGCGGGTAGGGACACCGGGGAGCTGTTTTTT.

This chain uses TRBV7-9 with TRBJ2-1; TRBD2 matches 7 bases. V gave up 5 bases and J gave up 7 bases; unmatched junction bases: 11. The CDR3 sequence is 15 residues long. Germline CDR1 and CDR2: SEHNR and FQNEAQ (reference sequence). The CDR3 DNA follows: TGTGCCAGCAGCGGTACTGCGGGAGTCGGTAATGAGCAGTTCTTC. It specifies CASSGTAGVGNEQFF.

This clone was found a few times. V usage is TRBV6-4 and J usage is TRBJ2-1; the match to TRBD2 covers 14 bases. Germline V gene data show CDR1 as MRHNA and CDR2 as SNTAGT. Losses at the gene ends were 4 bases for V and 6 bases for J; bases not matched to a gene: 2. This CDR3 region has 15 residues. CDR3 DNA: TGTGCCAGCAGTGTAGGGACTAGCGGGAGCAATGAGCAGTTCTTC. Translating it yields CASSVGTSGSNEQFF.

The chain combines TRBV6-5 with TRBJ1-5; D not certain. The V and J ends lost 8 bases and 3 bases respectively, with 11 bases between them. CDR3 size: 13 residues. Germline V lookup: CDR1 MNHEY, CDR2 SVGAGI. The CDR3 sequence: CASQWAVNQPQHF. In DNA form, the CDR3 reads TGTGCCAGCCAATGGGCAGTCAATCAGCCCCAGCATTTT.

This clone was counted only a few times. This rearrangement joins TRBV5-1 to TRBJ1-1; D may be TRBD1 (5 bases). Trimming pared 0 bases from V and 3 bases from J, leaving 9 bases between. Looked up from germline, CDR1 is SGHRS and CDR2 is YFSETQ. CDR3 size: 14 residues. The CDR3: CASSLAWGDTEAFF. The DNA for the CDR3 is TGCGCCAGCAGCTTGGCCTGGGGGGACACTGAAGCTTTCTTT.

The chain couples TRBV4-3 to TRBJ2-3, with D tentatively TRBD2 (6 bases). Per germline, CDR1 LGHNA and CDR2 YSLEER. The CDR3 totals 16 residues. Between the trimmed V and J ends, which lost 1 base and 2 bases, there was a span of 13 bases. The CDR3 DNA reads TGCGCCAGCAGCCAAGGGGTGCGGGAATACACAGATACGCAGTATTTT. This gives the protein CASSQGVREYTDTQYF.

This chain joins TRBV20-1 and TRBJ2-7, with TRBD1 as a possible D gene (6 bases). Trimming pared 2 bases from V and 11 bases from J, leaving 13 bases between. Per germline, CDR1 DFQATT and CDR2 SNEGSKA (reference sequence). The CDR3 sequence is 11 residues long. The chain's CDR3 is CSARIQGWEYF. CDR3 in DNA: TGCAGTGCTAGAATACAGGGATGGGAGTACTTC.

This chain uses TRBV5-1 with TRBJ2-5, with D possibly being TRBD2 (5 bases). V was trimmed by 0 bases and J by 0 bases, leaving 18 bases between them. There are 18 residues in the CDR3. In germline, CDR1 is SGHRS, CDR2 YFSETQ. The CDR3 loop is CASSLGGSETPYQETQYF. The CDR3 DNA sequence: TGCGCCAGCAGCTTGGGGGGTAGCGAAACACCGTACCAAGAGACCCAGTACTTC. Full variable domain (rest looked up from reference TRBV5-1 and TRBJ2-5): KAGVTQTPRYLIKTRGQQVTLSCSPISGHRSVSWYQQTPGQGLQFLFEYFSETQRNKGNFPGRFSGRQFSNSRSEMNVSTLELGDSALYLCASSLGGSETPYQETQYFGPGTRLLVL.

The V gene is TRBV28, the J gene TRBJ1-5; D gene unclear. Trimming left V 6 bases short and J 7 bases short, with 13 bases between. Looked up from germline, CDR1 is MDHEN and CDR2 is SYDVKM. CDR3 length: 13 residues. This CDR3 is CASSDGVYQPQHF. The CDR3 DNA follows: TGTGCCAGCAGCGATGGCGTATACCAGCCCCAGCATTTT.

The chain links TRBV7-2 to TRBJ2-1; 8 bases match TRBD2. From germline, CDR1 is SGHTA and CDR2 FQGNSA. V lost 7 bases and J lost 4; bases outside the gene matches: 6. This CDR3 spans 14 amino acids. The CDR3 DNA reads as TGTGCCAGCACGTTGACTAGCGATTACAATGAGCAGTTCTTC. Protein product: CASTLTSDYNEQFF.

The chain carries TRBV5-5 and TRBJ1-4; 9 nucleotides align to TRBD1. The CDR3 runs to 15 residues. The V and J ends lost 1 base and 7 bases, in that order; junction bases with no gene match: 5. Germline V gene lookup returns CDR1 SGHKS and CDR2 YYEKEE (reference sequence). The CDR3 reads CASSLWTGDGEKLFF. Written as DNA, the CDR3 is TGTGCCAGCAGCTTGTGGACAGGGGATGGTGAAAAACTGTTTTTT.

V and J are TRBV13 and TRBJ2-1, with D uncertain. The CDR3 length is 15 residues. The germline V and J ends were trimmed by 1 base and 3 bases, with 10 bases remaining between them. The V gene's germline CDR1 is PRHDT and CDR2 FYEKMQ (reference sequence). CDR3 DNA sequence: TGTGCCAGCAGCTTAGCACAGCTAAGCTACAATGAGCAGTTCTTC. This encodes CASSLAQLSYNEQFF.

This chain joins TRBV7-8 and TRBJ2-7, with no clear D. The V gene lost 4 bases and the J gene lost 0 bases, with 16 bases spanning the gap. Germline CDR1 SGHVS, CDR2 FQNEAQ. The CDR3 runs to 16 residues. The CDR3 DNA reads TGTGCCAGCAGCTGGGATTCGGACGGAAGCTCCTACGAGCAGTACTTC. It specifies CASSWDSDGSSYEQYF.